This entry lists 11 T cell receptor beta chains sequenced from one sample in a study of identifying expanded T cells in peripheral blood (dated by TCRdb to the late 2010s). The method was the immunoSEQ multiplex PCR assay. What TCRdb holds here is the immuneACCESS table cut down to in-frame rearrangements. Part of the clones is not present; checked against another copy, under half of the missing clones reflect an unresolved V gene, and the others are unexplained. The sample yields roughly 63,000 clones; around four fifths were counted once. Of the sample, over 15% falls within the top ten clones. What was sequenced was blood. These receptors were collected from a person aged 18 to 75 in good health.

The CDR3 sequence: CSSQTGGQNEQFF. Here the CDR3 DNA reads TGCAGCAGTCAGACAGGGGGACAAAATGAGCAGTTCTTC. The rearrangement joins TRBV29-1 to TRBJ2-1; 9 bases line up with TRBD1. This CDR3 spans 13 amino acids. J lost 7 bases, V lost 8 bases, and 9 bases had no gene match. CDR1 and CDR2 from the germline V gene are SQVTM and ANQGSEA.

V is TRBV5-8 and J is TRBJ1-2; weak D call: TRBD1 (5 bases). The germline CDR1 and CDR2 sequences are SGHTS and YDEGEE. V lost 7 bases to trimming and J lost 1 base, with 8 bases between them. The CDR3 length is 12 residues. CDR3 DNA: TGTGCCAGCCGGGGCAGTAACTATGGCTACACCTTC. This sequence encodes CASRGSNYGYTF. Full variable domain (missing parts from reference TRBV5-8 and TRBJ1-2): EAGVTQSPTHLIKTRGQQATLRCSPISGHTSVYWYQQALGLGLQFLLWYDEGEERNRGNFPPRFSGRQFPNYSSELNVNALELEDSALYLCASRGSNYGYTFGSGTRLTVV.

This rearrangement joins TRBV6-5 to TRBJ2-1; TRBD1 might be the D (6 bases). Germline-derived CDR1 and CDR2 are MNHEY and SVGAGI. V lost 4 bases, J lost 6 bases, and 13 bases lay in between. CDR3 length: 14 amino acids. The CDR3 is CASSSRRGSNEQFF. The DNA of the CDR3 is TGTGCCAGCAGTTCTCGCAGGGGAAGCAATGAGCAGTTCTTC.

The V and J genes are TRBV5-6 and TRBJ1-5; D is unclear. This CDR3 comprises 12 residues. From germline, CDR1 is SGHDT and CDR2 YYEEEE. V shed 3 bases and J shed 2 bases, with 3 bases lying between them. This CDR3 is CASSWGNQPQHF. CDR3 DNA sequence: TGTGCCAGCAGCTGGGGCAATCAGCCCCAGCATTTT. Using reference TRBV5-6 and TRBJ1-5 for the parts outside the CDR3, the full variable domain is DAGVTQSPTHLIKTRGQQVTLRCSPKSGHDTVSWYQQALGQGPQFIFQYYEEEERQRGNFPDRFSGHQFPNYSSELNVNALLLGDSALYLCASSWGNQPQHFGDGTRLSIL.

The chain joins TRBV19 to TRBJ2-1; no firm D call. Germline CDR1 LNHDA, CDR2 SQIVND (reference sequence). The CDR3 consists of 11 residues. Trimming removed 6 bases from V and 2 bases from J, with 2 bases in between. The CDR3 reads CASSTYNEQFF. The DNA for the CDR3 is TGTGCCAGTAGCACCTACAATGAGCAGTTCTTC.

The V gene is TRBV2, the J gene TRBJ1-2; 7 nucleotides align to TRBD1. Germline loops: CDR1 SNHLY, CDR2 FYNNEI. This CDR3 has 14 amino acids. The J segment lost 2 bases and the V segment lost 7 bases, leaving 7 bases of the junction unmatched. CDR3 sequence reads: CASTQGDRNYGYTF. In nucleotides, the CDR3 is TGTGCCAGCACCCAAGGGGACAGAAACTATGGCTACACCTTC.

The chain has TRBV28 and TRBJ1-6; D is unresolved. Germline V gene data show CDR1 as MDHEN and CDR2 as SYDVKM. The ends were cut back, 3 bases at V and 5 bases at J, with 11 bases in the middle. The CDR3 length is 15 residues. The CDR3 nucleotides are TGTGCCAGCAGTTTGCCCGGTATCCATAATTCACCCCTCCACTTT. This translates into CASSLPGIHNSPLHF.

The chain couples TRBV5-4 to TRBJ2-5; 7 bases agree with TRBD1. CDR1 is SGHNT and CDR2 is YYREEE in the germline V gene (reference sequence). The CDR3 length is 15 residues. The ends lost 4 bases at V and 1 base at J; junction bases unmatched: 7. CDR3 loop: CASSLSPGGQETQYF. The DNA for the CDR3 is TGTGCCAGCAGCCTGTCCCCAGGGGGCCAAGAGACCCAGTACTTC.

V and J are TRBV7-9 and TRBJ1-1, with 10 bases lining up with TRBD1. In germline, CDR1 is SEHNR, CDR2 FQNEAQ (reference sequence). The trim removed 5 bases at V and 2 bases at J, leaving 14 bases unmatched. The CDR3 is made up of 18 amino acids. CDR3 amino acids: CASSPRDRGLPNNTEAFF. The CDR3 bases are TGTGCCAGCAGCCCTAGGGACAGGGGCCTCCCTAATAACACTGAAGCTTTCTTT. The full variable domain, rest sourced from reference TRBV7-9 and TRBJ1-1, is DTGVSQNPRHKITKRGQNVTFRCDPISEHNRLYWYRQTLGQGPEFLTYFQNEAQLEKSRLLSDRFSAERPKGSFSTLEIQRTEQGDSAMYLCASSPRDRGLPNNTEAFFGQGTRLTVV.

The genes are TRBV4-1 and TRBJ2-7, with 10 bases identical to TRBD2. The CDR3 spans 17 residues. V dropped 0 bases and J dropped 4; count of bases not matched to a gene: 9. CDR1 MGHRA and CDR2 YSYEKL come from the germline V gene. In DNA, the CDR3 is TGCGCCAGCAGCCAAGACAGGGGACTAGCGCCACTTTACGAGCAGTACTTC. It translates to CASSQDRGLAPLYEQYF.

The chain carries TRBV5-1 and TRBJ1-2, with TRBD1 as a possible D gene (6 bases). This CDR3 spans 14 amino acids. The V gene lost 5 bases and the J gene lost 7 bases, with 18 bases spanning the gap. Germline CDR1 SGHRS, CDR2 YFSETQ. The CDR3 DNA follows: TGCGCCAGCAGAGATCCGGGGGCGCGTGGTGGCTACACCTTC. Translation: CASRDPGARGGYTF. Combining the CDR3 with reference TRBV5-1 and TRBJ1-2 gives the whole variable domain KAGVTQTPRYLIKTRGQQVTLSCSPISGHRSVSWYQQTPGQGLQFLFEYFSETQRNKGNFPGRFSGRQFSNSRSEMNVSTLELGDSALYLCASRDPGARGGYTFGSGTRLTVV.